This T cell receptor beta chain was recorded in a study of CD8+CD57+ T cells in acquired aplastic anemia. General observations from the study: Shared by patients and controls, almost 30 CD8+ CDR3s were abundant in patients.

This clonotype was observed a handful of times. Its antigen remains unknown. Genomic DNA acted as the template from which TCR beta VDJ combination and CDR3 sequence profiling were carried out. A single record per CDR3 protein comes from TCRdb applying MiXCR to the reads. The data contain a few hundred thousand distinct CDR3 sequences, roughly 33% of them singletons. CDR1 is KGHSH, CDR2 LQKENI, per germline. This CDR3 has 13 amino acids. V shed 2 bases and J shed 6 bases, with 10 bases lying between them. The chain employs TRBV18 and TRBJ1-1; D call uncertain. The TCR sequence derives from a human donor in good health, serving as a control. Sequences were obtained from sorted CD4+, CD8+, or CD8+CD57+ T cells (not recorded which) from PBMCs. The DNA for the CDR3 is TGTGCCAGCTCACCAGGGGTCGGCGCTGAAGCTTTCTTT. Translating gives CASSPGVGAEAFF.